Included here is one T cell receptor (beta chain) sequence, with context. Its antigen is currently unknown. This specimen belongs to a study of blood T cells in healthy people across ages. It was with a sample-barcoded 5' primer and a J-beta primer mix that a second PCR of about 6 to 11 cycles was run. CDR3-containing paired-end reads numbering at least 2.5 million came from each sample. TCRdb reanalysed the 5' RACE reads using MiXCR and keeps one entry per CDR3 protein. The repertoire includes 1.5 million to 2 million distinct CDR3 sequences, approximately 39% of them detected once, and approximately 22% sits in the top ten. Study results and caveats: Older individuals had lower TCR beta diversity per million T cells (the decline was roughly linear).

The sample taken for sequencing was blood. The clonotype originates from a human donor in good health.

The CDR3 nucleotides are TGTGCCAGCAGTTTAAGGCGCCAAATGGCCGGGGAGCTGTTTTTT. Protein product: CASSLRRQMAGELFF. The chain combines TRBV27 with TRBJ2-2; D is unresolved. The CDR3 covers 15 residues. The V end was cut by 2 bases, the J end by 6 bases, with 13 bases between. Looked up from germline, CDR1 is MNHEY and CDR2 is SMNVEV (reference sequence).